A single sample gave rise to the 25 T cell receptor beta chains below, sequenced in a study of beta chain features in type 1 diabetes. The antigens of these receptors remain unknown. What was sequenced were expressed TCRB transcripts, since all of the isolated RNA had been reverse transcribed. Assay: immunoSEQ multiplex PCR; the TCRdb copy retains only in-frame clones and omits some. Among 150,000 to 200,000 clones listed, roughly 60% were seen once. General observations from the study: Patients with Type 1 diabetes showed moderately but significantly shorter TCRB CDR3s in all four CD4+ subsets.

Sequenced: naive CD4+ T cells from blood. All receptors come from a man between 25 and 39 years old with type 1 diabetes.

The chain links TRBV25-1 to TRBJ2-7; 9 bases fit TRBD1. V was pared by 8 bases and J by 4 bases, with 9 bases of the junction left unmatched. The length of the CDR3 is 14 residues. Germline V gives CDR1 MGHDK, CDR2 SYGVNS. CDR3 nucleotide sequence: TGTGCCAGCGGCCAAGGGGACAGGGCTTACGAGCAGTACTTC. Translating it yields CASGQGDRAYEQYF.

This clone turned up a few times. The chain couples TRBV9 to TRBJ1-6; the D gene is possibly TRBD1 (5 bases). The length of the CDR3 is 13 residues. The V end lost 2 bases, the J end lost 13 bases, and 13 bases lay between the germline ends. Germline values: CDR1 SGDLS, CDR2 YYNGEE. CDR3 sequence (DNA): TGTGCCAGCAGCGTTGAGGGGACGGGTCCCCTCCACTTT. It codes for CASSVEGTGPLHF.

J is TRBJ2-3 and V is TRBV7-2; either TRBD1 or TRBD2 may fit D (6 bases each). The CDR3 contains 17 residues. Trimming removed 0 bases from V and 0 bases from J, with 13 bases in between. The germline V gene has CDR1 SGHTA and CDR2 FQGNSA. The CDR3 DNA sequence: TGTGCCAGCAGCTTAGCAATGGGGGGCTGGAGCACAGATACGCAGTATTTT. This sequence encodes CASSLAMGGWSTDTQYF.

This clone was detected a few times. The rearrangement uses TRBV7-9 and TRBJ2-1; D might be TRBD1 (7 bases). With 4 bases removed from V and 9 bases from J, the gap between germline ends came to 22 bases. The CDR3 runs to 16 residues. CDR1 is SEHNR and CDR2 is FQNEAQ in the germline V gene (reference sequence). CDR3 protein: CASSSRDSDFGGEQFF. For the CDR3, the DNA is TGTGCCAGCAGCTCCCGGGACAGTGACTTCGGGGGTGAGCAGTTCTTC.

The chain recombines TRBV4-3 with TRBJ2-1; no firm D call. The CDR3 is made up of 17 amino acids. Germline assignment: CDR1 LGHNA and CDR2 YSLEER. V lost 0 bases, J lost 0 bases, and 12 bases lay in between. The CDR3 DNA sequence: TGCGCCAGCAGCCAAGAAGTTGGCAGAGTCTCCTACAATGAGCAGTTCTTC. Residues: CASSQEVGRVSYNEQFF.

This clone turned up a few times. V and J are TRBV5-1 and TRBJ2-5; 12 bases match TRBD2. The CDR3 sequence is 15 residues long. Germline CDR1 SGHRS, CDR2 YFSETQ. Unmatched junction bases numbered 3, after V lost 4 bases and J lost 2 bases. The CDR3 spells CASSPGLAGQETQYF. DNA for the CDR3: TGCGCCAGCAGCCCTGGACTAGCGGGGCAAGAGACCCAGTACTTC.

V and J are TRBV4-1 and TRBJ2-7; D is ambiguous. This CDR3 contains 15 residues. CDR1 is MGHRA, CDR2 YSYEKL, per germline. V was trimmed by 0 bases and J by 3 bases, leaving 12 bases between them. The CDR3 reads CASSQDEAQVYEQYF. DNA of the CDR3: TGCGCCAGCAGCCAAGATGAGGCTCAAGTCTACGAGCAGTACTTC.

CDR3 residues: CASSQEKTDTQYF. CDR3 coding DNA: TGCGCCAGCAGCCAAGAAAAAACAGATACGCAGTATTTT. The J gene is TRBJ2-3, the V gene TRBV4-3; D is uncertain. In germline, CDR1 is LGHNA, CDR2 YSLEER. The V gene lost 0 bases and the J gene lost 3 bases, with 4 bases spanning the gap. The CDR3 is 13 residues long.

V is TRBV4-3 and J is TRBJ2-5; 8 positions agree with TRBD2. This CDR3 has 13 residues. The junction had 3 bases not matched to a gene; V was cut back by 4 bases and J by 5 bases. Germline-derived CDR1 and CDR2 are LGHNA and YSLEER. Here the CDR3 reads CASSPGLAETQYF. The CDR3 coding sequence is TGCGCCAGCAGCCCAGGACTAGCTGAGACCCAGTACTTC.

This chain links TRBV7-2 with TRBJ2-1; TRBD1 matches 8 bases. The V segment lost 6 bases and the J segment 7 bases; nucleotides outside the gene matches: 11. This CDR3 has 15 residues. The germline V gene encodes CDR1 SGHTA and CDR2 FQGNSA. In DNA form, the CDR3 reads TGTGCCAGCAGAGTTTCCGGGGGACAGGCAAATGAGCAGTTCTTC. Residues: CASRVSGGQANEQFF.

The chain combines TRBV2 with TRBJ1-6; 7 bases are a match to TRBD1. CDR1 and CDR2 (germline): SNHLY, FYNNEI. The CDR3 has 14 amino acids. The V gene end was trimmed by 5 bases and the J gene end by 7 bases; junction bases not matched to a gene: 5. In DNA form, the CDR3 reads TGTGCCAGCAGTTGGGACAGCATGAATTCACCCCTCCACTTT. This translates into CASSWDSMNSPLHF.

The rearrangement uses TRBV5-6 and TRBJ2-3, with TRBD1 identical over 7 bases. Looked up from germline, CDR1 is SGHDT and CDR2 is YYEEEE. V shed 2 bases and J 4 bases; nucleotides not matched to a gene: 1. The CDR3 is 13 amino acids. The chain's CDR3 is CASSFTGADTQYF. The CDR3 coding sequence is TGTGCCAGCAGCTTTACAGGGGCAGATACGCAGTATTTT.

J is TRBJ1-6 and V is TRBV4-1, with 10 bases aligning to TRBD1. V shed 1 base and J 6 bases; nucleotides not matched to a gene: 0. The germline CDR1 and CDR2 sequences are MGHRA and YSYEKL. The CDR3 spans 15 residues. For the CDR3, the DNA is TGCGCCAGCAGCCAAGGGGACAGGGGTAATTCACCCCTCCACTTT. It is translated as CASSQGDRGNSPLHF.

The genes are TRBV11-2 and TRBJ2-2; D uncertain. Germline lookup yields CDR1 SGHAT and CDR2 FQNNGV. This CDR3 region has 13 residues. Trimming stripped 5 bases from V and 7 bases from J, with 11 bases between. This CDR3 reads CASSPYMVGELFF. In DNA form, the CDR3 reads TGTGCCAGCAGCCCCTACATGGTCGGGGAGCTGTTTTTT.

This clone has a single count. The chain combines TRBV9 with TRBJ1-1, with unresolved D. Trimming left V 0 bases short and J 6 bases short, with 6 bases between. Germline V lookup: CDR1 SGDLS, CDR2 YYNGEE. CDR3 length: 12 residues. In DNA, the CDR3 is TGTGCCAGCAGCGTAGGGACTTCTGAAGCTTTCTTT. Encoded protein: CASSVGTSEAFF.

In this sample, this clone turned up a few times. One end of the junction is discordant with germline, which a read error may explain. V usage is TRBV7-9 and J usage is TRBJ2-3; D is undetermined. The CDR3 has 11 residues. CDR1 is SEHNR and CDR2 is FQNEAQ in the germline V gene (reference sequence). CDR3 nucleotide sequence: TGTGCCAGCAGCTTAGGCTGGAAGGACGATTTT. Amino acids: CASSLGWKDDF.

This clone was seen just once. The chain is built from TRBV28 and TRBJ2-6, with 8 bases identical to TRBD2. In germline, CDR1 is MDHEN, CDR2 SYDVKM. V shed 10 bases and J 0 bases; nucleotides not matched to a gene: 14. The CDR3 consists of 18 residues. The CDR3, as DNA: TGTGCCAAGAGTACCAATAGCGGGGTAAACTCTGGGGCCAACGTCCTGACTTTC. It is translated as CAKSTNSGVNSGANVLTF.

The chain joins TRBV30 to TRBJ1-2; the D is unclear. CDR1 and CDR2 (germline): GTSNPN, SVGIG (reference sequence). V was shortened by 0 bases and J by 6 bases, with 11 bases between the two germline ends. The CDR3 sequence is 13 residues long. DNA for the CDR3: TGTGCCTGGAGTGTATCTGGGTTGAATGGCTACACCTTC. It encodes CAWSVSGLNGYTF.

The chain is built from TRBV4-3 and TRBJ1-2, with 9 bases fitting TRBD1. There are 17 residues in the CDR3. The germline gives CDR1 LGHNA, CDR2 YSLEER. V lost 0 bases to trimming and J lost 1 base; unmatched junction nucleotides: 6. The CDR3 DNA sequence: TGCGCCAGCAGCCAAGAGAAGCGGACAGGGGATAACTATGGCTACACCTTC. Translating gives CASSQEKRTGDNYGYTF.

This clone was detected a few times. The chain combines TRBV29-1 with TRBJ2-4, with TRBD1 as a possible D gene (5 bases). V lost 3 bases, J lost 3 bases, and 15 bases lay in between. The germline gives CDR1 SQVTM, CDR2 ANQGSEA. The CDR3 length is 15 residues. Here the CDR3 reads CSVEFAGQGKNIQYF. In DNA, the CDR3 is TGCAGCGTTGAGTTCGCAGGGCAAGGCAAAAACATTCAGTACTTC.

The rearrangement links TRBV30 to TRBJ1-5; 7 nucleotides match TRBD1. Germline assignment: CDR1 GTSNPN and CDR2 SVGIG (reference sequence). Unmatched junction bases numbered 8, after V lost 8 bases and J lost 4 bases. The CDR3 loop spans 13 amino acids. The CDR3 DNA reads TGTGCCACCTCGACAGGGTTTAATCAGCCCCAGCATTTT. Protein sequence: CATSTGFNQPQHF.

DNA of the CDR3: TGTGCCACCAGCAGAGAAGGACAGGGGAGCTCCTCCTACGAGCAGTACTTC. Translating it yields CATSREGQGSSSYEQYF. The J gene is TRBJ2-7, the V gene TRBV15, with 9 positions matching TRBD1. V lost 0 bases and J lost 0; bases outside the gene matches: 6. CDR3 length equals 17 residues. The germline CDR1 and CDR2 sequences are LNHNV and YYDKDF (reference sequence).

This chain uses TRBV28 with TRBJ2-5; no reliable D call. Trimming left V 5 bases short and J 3 bases short, with 10 bases between. This CDR3 spans 13 amino acids. The germline gives CDR1 MDHEN, CDR2 SYDVKM. Here the CDR3 DNA reads TGTGCCAGCAGTCAGCGTCCAGAAGAGACCCAGTACTTC. Encoded protein: CASSQRPEETQYF.

This chain joins TRBV29-1 and TRBJ1-2; D perhaps matches TRBD1 (6 bases). The V gene lost 7 bases and the J gene lost 6 bases, with 15 bases spanning the gap. The germline CDR1 and CDR2 sequences are SQVTM and ANQGSEA. CDR3 length: 12 amino acids. The CDR3 is CSAGGGWNGYTF. The DNA for the CDR3 is TGCAGCGCCGGAGGGGGGTGGAATGGCTACACCTTC.

This chain links TRBV9 with TRBJ2-5, with TRBD2 matching over 10 bases. Germline-derived CDR1 and CDR2 are SGDLS and YYNGEE. The V gene end was trimmed by 0 bases and the J gene end by 1 base; junction bases not matched to a gene: 6. The CDR3 is made up of 17 amino acids. CDR3 DNA: TGTGCCAGCAGCGTAGGAAGGCTAGCGGGGGCCCAAGAGACCCAGTACTTC. Protein sequence: CASSVGRLAGAQETQYF.